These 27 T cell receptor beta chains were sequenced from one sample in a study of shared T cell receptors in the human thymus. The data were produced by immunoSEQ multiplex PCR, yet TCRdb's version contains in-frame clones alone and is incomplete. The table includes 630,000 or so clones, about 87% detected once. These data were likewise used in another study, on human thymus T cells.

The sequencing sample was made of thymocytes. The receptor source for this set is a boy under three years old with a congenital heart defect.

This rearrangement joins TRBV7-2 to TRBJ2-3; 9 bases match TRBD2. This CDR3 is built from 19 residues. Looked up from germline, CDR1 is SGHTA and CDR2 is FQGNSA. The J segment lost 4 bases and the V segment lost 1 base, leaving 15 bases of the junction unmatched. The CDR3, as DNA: TGTGCCAGCAGCTTAGGGGGCGGGAGGGCCAATGAAGGATCAGATACGCAGTATTTT. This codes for CASSLGGGRANEGSDTQYF.

CDR3 DNA sequence: TGTGCCAGCAGCCAGACCCGGGACAGAGCCTACGAGCAGTACTTC. Its translation is CASSQTRDRAYEQYF. The chain combines TRBV4-2 with TRBJ2-7; TRBD1 matches 7 bases. The CDR3 has 15 amino acids. The germline CDR1 and CDR2 sequences are LGHNA and YNFKEQ. The junction had 7 bases not matched to a gene; V was cut back by 3 bases and J by 2 bases.

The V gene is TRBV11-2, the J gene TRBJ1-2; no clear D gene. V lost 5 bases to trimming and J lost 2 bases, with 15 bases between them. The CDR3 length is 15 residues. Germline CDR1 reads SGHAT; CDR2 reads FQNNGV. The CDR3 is CASSLRTPTNYGYTF. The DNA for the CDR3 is TGTGCCAGCAGCCTCAGGACTCCAACCAACTATGGCTACACCTTC.

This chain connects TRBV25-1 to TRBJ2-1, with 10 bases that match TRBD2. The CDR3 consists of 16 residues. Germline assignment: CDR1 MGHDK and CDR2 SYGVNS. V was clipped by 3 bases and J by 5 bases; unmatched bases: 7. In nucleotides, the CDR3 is TGTGCCAGCAGTGATCCAAGGACTAGCGGAAACAATGAGCAGTTCTTC. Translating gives CASSDPRTSGNNEQFF.

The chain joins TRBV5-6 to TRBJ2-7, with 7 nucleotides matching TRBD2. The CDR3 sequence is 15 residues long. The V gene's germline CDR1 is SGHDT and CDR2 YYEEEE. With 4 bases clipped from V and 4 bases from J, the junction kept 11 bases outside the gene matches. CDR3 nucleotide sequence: TGTGCCAGCAGCCAACGGACTAGTTTAAGTTACGAGCAGTACTTC. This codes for CASSQRTSLSYEQYF.

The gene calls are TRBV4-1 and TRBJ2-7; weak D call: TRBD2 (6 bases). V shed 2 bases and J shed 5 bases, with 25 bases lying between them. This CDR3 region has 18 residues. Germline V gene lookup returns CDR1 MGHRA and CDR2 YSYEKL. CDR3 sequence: CASSQSPGLGFERNEQYF. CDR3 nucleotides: TGCGCCAGCAGCCAATCGCCGGGACTTGGATTCGAAAGAAACGAGCAGTACTTC.

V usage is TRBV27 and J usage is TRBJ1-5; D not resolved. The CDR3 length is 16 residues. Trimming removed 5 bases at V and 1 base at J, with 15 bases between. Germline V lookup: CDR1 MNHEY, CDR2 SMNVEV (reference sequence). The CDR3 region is CASSAMDSASNQPQHF. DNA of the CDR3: TGTGCCAGCAGTGCCATGGACTCTGCGAGCAATCAGCCCCAGCATTTT.

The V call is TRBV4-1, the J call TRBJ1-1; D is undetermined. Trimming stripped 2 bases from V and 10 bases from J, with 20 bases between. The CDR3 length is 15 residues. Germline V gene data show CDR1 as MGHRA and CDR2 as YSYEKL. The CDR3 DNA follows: TGCGCCAGCAGCCAAATCTCCCACCCGGGGTTTAGAGCTTTCTTT. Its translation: CASSQISHPGFRAFF.

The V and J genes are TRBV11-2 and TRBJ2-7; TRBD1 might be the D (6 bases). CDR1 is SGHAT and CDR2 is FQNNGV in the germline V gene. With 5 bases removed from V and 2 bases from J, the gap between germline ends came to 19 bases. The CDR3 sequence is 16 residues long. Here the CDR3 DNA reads TGTGCCAGCAGCCCACACCCGACAGGAAAAACCTACGAGCAGTACTTC. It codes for CASSPHPTGKTYEQYF.

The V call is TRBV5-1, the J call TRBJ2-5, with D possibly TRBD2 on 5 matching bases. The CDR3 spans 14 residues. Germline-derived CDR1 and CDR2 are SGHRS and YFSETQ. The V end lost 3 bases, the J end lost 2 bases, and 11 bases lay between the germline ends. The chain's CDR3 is CASSYLDSQETQYF. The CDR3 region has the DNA TGCGCCAGCAGCTACCTGGACTCACAAGAGACCCAGTACTTC. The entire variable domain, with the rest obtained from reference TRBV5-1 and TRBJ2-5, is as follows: KAGVTQTPRYLIKTRGQQVTLSCSPISGHRSVSWYQQTPGQGLQFLFEYFSETQRNKGNFPGRFSGRQFSNSRSEMNVSTLELGDSALYLCASSYLDSQETQYFGPGTRLLVL.

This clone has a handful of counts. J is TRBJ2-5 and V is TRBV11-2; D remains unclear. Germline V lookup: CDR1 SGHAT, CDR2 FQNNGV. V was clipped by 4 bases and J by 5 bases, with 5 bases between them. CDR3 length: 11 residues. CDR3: CASSSRETQYF. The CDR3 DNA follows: TGTGCCAGCAGCTCGCGGGAGACCCAGTACTTC.

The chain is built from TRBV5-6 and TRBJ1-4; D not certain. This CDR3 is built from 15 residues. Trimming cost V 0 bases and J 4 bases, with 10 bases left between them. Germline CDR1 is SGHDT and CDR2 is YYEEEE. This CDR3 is CASSLVGGSNEKLFF. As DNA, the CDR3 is TGTGCCAGCAGCTTGGTTGGAGGGAGTAATGAAAAACTGTTTTTT. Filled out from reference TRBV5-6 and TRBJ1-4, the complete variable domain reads DAGVTQSPTHLIKTRGQQVTLRCSPKSGHDTVSWYQQALGQGPQFIFQYYEEEERQRGNFPDRFSGHQFPNYSSELNVNALLLGDSALYLCASSLVGGSNEKLFFGSGTQLSVL.

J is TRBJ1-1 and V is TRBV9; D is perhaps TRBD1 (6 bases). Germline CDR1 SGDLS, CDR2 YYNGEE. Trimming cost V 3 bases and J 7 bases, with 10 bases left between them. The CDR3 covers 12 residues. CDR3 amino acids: CASSGQVGEAFF. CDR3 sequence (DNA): TGTGCCAGCAGCGGACAGGTTGGTGAAGCTTTCTTT.

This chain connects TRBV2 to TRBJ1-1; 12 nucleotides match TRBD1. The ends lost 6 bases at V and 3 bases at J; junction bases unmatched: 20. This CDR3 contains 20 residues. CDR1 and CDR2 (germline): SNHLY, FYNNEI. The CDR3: CASSGIDRDRGRGADTEAFF. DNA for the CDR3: TGTGCCAGCAGCGGCATCGACCGGGACAGGGGGCGCGGGGCAGACACTGAAGCTTTCTTT. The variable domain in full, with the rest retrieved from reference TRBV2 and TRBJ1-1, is EPEVTQTPSHQVTQMGQEVILRCVPISNHLYFYWYRQILGQKVEFLVSFYNNEISEKSEIFDDQFSVERPDGSNFTLKIRSTKLEDSAMYFCASSGIDRDRGRGADTEAFFGQGTRLTVV.

DNA for the CDR3: TGTGCCAGCAGCTCTCGGGAACTGTCAAATACGCAGTATTTT. Translation: CASSSRELSNTQYF. The chain carries TRBV11-2 and TRBJ2-3, with D possibly matching TRBD2 (5 bases). In germline, CDR1 is SGHAT, CDR2 FQNNGV. The CDR3 consists of 14 residues. V was cut by 4 bases and J by 7 bases, with 15 bases left in between.

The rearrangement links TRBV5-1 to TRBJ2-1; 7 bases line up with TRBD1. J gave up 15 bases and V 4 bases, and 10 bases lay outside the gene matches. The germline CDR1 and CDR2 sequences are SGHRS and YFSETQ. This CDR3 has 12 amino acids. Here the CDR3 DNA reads TGCGCCAGCAGCCAAGGACAGGCCAGGCCGTTCTTC. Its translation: CASSQGQARPFF.

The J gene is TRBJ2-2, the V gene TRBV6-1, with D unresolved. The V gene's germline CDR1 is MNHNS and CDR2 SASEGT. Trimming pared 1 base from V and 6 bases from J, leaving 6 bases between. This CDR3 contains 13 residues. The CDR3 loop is CASSEDLAGELFF. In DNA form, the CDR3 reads TGTGCCAGCAGTGAAGATTTAGCCGGGGAGCTGTTTTTT.

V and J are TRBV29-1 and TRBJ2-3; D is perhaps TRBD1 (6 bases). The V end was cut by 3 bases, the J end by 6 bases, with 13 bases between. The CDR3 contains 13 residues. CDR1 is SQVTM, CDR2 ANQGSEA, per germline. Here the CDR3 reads CSVEPDRLDTQYF. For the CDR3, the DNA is TGCAGCGTTGAGCCCGACAGGTTGGATACGCAGTATTTT.

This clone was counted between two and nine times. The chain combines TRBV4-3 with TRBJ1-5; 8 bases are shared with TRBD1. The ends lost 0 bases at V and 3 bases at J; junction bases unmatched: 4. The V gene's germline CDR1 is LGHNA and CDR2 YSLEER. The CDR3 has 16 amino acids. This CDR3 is CASSQDRDRHNQPQHF. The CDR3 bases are TGCGCCAGCAGCCAAGATCGGGACAGGCACAATCAGCCCCAGCATTTT.

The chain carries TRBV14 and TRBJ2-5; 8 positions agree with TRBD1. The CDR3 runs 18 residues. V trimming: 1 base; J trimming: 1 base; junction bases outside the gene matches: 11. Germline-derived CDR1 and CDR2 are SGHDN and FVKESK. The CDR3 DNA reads TGTGCCAGCAGCCAAGGGGGCGACTTCGGGACAGGCCAAGAGACCCAGTACTTC. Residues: CASSQGGDFGTGQETQYF.

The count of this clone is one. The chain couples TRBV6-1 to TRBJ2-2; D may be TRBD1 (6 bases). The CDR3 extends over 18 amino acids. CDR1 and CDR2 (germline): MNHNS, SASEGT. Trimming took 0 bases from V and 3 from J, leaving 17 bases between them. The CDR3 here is CASSEASDWGQDTGELFF. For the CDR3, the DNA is TGTGCCAGCAGTGAAGCCTCCGATTGGGGGCAGGACACCGGGGAGCTGTTTTTT.

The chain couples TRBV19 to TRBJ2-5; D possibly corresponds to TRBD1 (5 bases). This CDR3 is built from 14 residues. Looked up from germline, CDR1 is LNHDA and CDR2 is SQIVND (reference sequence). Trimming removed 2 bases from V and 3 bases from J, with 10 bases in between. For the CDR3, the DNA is TGTGCCAGTAGTATAACAGGTGTAGAAGAGACCCAGTACTTC. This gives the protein CASSITGVEETQYF.

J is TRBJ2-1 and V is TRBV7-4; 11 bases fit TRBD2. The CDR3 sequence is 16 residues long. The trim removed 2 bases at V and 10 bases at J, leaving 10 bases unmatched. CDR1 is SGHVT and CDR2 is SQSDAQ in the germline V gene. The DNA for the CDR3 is TGTGCCAGCAGCTTATTGGTTAGCGGGAGGGCCTGCGAGCAGTTCTTC. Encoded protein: CASSLLVSGRACEQFF.

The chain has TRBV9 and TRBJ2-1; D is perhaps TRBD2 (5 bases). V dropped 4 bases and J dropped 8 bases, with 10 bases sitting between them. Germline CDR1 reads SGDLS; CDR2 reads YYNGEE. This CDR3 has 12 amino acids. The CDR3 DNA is TGTGCCAGCAGCTTACACGGGGATGAGCAGTTCTTC. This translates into CASSLHGDEQFF.

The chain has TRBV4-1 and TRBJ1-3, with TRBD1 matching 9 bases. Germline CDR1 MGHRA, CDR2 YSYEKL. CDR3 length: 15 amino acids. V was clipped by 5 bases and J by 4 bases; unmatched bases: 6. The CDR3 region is CASSETGGAGNTIYF. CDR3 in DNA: TGCGCCAGCAGCGAAACAGGGGGCGCCGGAAACACCATATATTTT.

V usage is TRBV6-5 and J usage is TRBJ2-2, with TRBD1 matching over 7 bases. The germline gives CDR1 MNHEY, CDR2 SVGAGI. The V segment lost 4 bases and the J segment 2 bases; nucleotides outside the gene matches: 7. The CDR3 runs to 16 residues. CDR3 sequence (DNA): TGTGCCAGCAGTTCAACATGGACAGGAAACACCGGGGAGCTGTTTTTT. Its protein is CASSSTWTGNTGELFF.

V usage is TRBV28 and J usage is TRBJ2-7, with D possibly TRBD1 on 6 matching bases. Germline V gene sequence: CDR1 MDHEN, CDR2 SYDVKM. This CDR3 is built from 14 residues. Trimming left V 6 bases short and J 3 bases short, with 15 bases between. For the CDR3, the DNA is TGTGCCAGCAGGGACAGTGAAGAGAACTACGAGCAGTACTTC. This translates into CASRDSEENYEQYF.